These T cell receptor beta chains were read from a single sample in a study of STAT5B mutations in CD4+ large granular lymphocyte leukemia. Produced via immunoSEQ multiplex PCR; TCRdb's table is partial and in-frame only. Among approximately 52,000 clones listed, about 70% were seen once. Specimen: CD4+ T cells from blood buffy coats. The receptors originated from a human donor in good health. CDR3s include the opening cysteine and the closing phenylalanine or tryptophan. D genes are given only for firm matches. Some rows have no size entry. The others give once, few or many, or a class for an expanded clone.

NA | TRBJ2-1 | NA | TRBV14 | TGTGCCAGCAGCCAAGATCTGGGGAGCTCCTACAATGAGCAGTTCTTC | CASSQDLGSSYNEQFF
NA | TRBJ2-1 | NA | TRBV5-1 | TGCGCCAGCAGCTTGGAGGGGGTACCGGAGCAGTTCTTC | CASSLEGVPEQFF
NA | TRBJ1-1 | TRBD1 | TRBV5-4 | TGTGCCAGCAGCAGCGCCACGACAGGGTCTATTACTGAAGCTTTCTTT | CASSSATTGSITEAFF
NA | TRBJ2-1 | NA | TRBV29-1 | TGCAGCGTTGAGGGGGGCTCCTACAATGAGCAGTTCTTC | CSVEGGSYNEQFF
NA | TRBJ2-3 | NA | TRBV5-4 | TGTGCCAGCACGGGTTCCGCCCCCGGTACGCAGTATTTT | CASTGSAPGTQYF
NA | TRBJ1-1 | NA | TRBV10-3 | TGTGCCATCAGTGAGTCTCGTGTGGTGGGGGGTGAAGCTTTCTTT | CAISESRVVGGEAFF
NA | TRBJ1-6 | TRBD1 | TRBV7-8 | TGTGCCAGCAGCGCCCGGGACAGGGGGCGGGAAGGGTCAAATTCACCCCTCCACTTT | CASSARDRGREGSNSPLHF
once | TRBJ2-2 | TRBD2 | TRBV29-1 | TGCAGCGTAAGCGGGGGGACGAACACCGGGGAGCTGTTTTTT | CSVSGGTNTGELFF
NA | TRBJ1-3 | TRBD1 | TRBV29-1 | TGCAGCGTGGTACAGGGGGCAACTGGAAACACCATATATTTT | CSVVQGATGNTIYF
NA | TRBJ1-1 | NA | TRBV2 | TGTGCCAGCAGTGATTTTCTGGGTTGGGACTCGAGGGGTGAAGCTTTCTTT | CASSDFLGWDSRGEAFF
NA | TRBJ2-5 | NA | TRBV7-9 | TGTGCCAGCAGCTCTAGGGATCTCTTAGAGACCCAGTACTTC | CASSSRDLLETQYF
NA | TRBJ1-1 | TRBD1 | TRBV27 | TGTGCCAGCAGTTCTGGACAGGGAGGAATGATAACTGAAGCTTTCTTT | CASSSGQGGMITEAFF
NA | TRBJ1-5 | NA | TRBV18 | TGTGCCAGCTCACCACCATCGATTGGCGGGGTACAGCCCCAGCATTTT | CASSPPSIGGVQPQHF
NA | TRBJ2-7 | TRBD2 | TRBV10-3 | TGTGCCATCAGTGAGTCGAGTGGAGCGGGGGGCTACGAGCAGTACTTC | CAISESSGAGGYEQYF
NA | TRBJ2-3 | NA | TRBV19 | TGTGCCAGTAGTAAACACGGGAATACGCAGTATTTT | CASSKHGNTQYF
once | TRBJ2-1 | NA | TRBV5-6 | TGTGCCAGCAGCCGGGGAACGGGGAGCTCCTACAATGAGCAGTTCTTC | CASSRGTGSSYNEQFF
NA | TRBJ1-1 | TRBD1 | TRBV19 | TGTGCCAGTAGTATAGATCGGGGACAGGTGTGGGCTTTCTTT | CASSIDRGQVWAFF
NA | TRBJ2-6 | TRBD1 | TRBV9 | TGTGCCAGCAGCGGAGGGGGACCGGGACAGGGGTTTACTGGGGCCAACGTCCTGACTTTC | CASSGGGPGQGFTGANVLTF
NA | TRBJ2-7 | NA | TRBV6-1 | TGTGCCAGTCTGAGGGTGTGGGGCGAGCAGTACTTC | CASLRVWGEQYF
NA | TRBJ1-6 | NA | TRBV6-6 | TGTGCCAGCATCTCCGGGAAGGATAATAATTCACCCCTCCACTTT | CASISGKDNNSPLHF
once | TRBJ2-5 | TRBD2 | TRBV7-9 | TGTGCCAGCAGCGCCCTAGCGGGGGATTGGAAGACCCAGTACTTC | CASSALAGDWKTQYF
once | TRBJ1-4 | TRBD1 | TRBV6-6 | TGTGCCAGCAGTTACTTGGACAGGGGGGAAAAACTGTTTTTT | CASSYLDRGEKLFF
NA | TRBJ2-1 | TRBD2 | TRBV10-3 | TGTGCCATCAGCCCATACGGGACTAGCGGGGAGAACAATGAGCAGTTCTTC | CAISPYGTSGENNEQFF
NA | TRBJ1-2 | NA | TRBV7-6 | TGTGCCAGCAGCTTAGAGGGCTATGGCTACACCTTC | CASSLEGYGYTF
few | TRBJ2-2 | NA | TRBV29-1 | TGCAGCTACAAACAGGGCCGGAACGCCGGGGAGCTGTTTTTT | CSYKQGRNAGELFF
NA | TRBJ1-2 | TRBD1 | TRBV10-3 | TGTGCCATCAGGGCCGGGACAGATTATGGCTACACCTTC | CAIRAGTDYGYTF
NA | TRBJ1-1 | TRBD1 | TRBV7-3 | TGTGCCAGCAGCCCGGGACAGATGAACACTGAAGCTTTCTTT | CASSPGQMNTEAFF
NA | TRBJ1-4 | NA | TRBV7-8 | TGTGCCAGCAGCTTAGAAGGGGCGAGTAATGAAAAACTGTTTTTT | CASSLEGASNEKLFF
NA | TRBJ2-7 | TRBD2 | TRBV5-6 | TGTGCCAGCAGCTTGTATGCTAGCGGGGGACTCGAGCAGTACTTC | CASSLYASGGLEQYF
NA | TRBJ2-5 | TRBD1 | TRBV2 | TGTGCCAGCAGGCGGGACAGGGCCGGGGAGACCCAGTACTTC | CASRRDRAGETQYF
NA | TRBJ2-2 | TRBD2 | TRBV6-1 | TGTGCCAGTGTATTTCGGGGGGAAACCGGGGAGCTGTTTTTT | CASVFRGETGELFF
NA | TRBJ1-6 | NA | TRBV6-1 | TGTGCCAGCACAGGGGACACTACGAATTCACCCCTCCACTTT | CASTGDTTNSPLHF
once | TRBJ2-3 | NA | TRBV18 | TGTGCCAGCTCACCAGCGGCGGGACCGATCACAGATACGCAGTATTTT | CASSPAAGPITDTQYF
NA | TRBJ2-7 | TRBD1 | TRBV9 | TGTGCCAGCAGCGCAGGGGGCCTTAGCTCCTACGAGCAGTACTTC | CASSAGGLSSYEQYF
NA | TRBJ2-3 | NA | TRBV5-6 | TGTGCCAGCAGCTTGGTCGGCAGCACGCGCACAGATACGCAGTATTTT | CASSLVGSTRTDTQYF
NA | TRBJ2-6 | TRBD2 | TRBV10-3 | TGTGCCATCAGTGGGGCGGGGGGCAGCTCTGGGGCCAACGTCCTGACTTTC | CAISGAGGSSGANVLTF
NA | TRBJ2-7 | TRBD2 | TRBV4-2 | TGTGCCAGCAGCCAAGATTTCGCGGGGGGTCCGAACTACGAGCAGTACTTC | CASSQDFAGGPNYEQYF
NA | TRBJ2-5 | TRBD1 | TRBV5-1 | TGCGCCAGCAGCATCGGGACAGGAAAAGAGACCCAGTACTTC | CASSIGTGKETQYF
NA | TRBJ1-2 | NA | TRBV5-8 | TGTGCCAGCAGCTTGTGGGTTAACTATGGCTACACCTTC | CASSLWVNYGYTF
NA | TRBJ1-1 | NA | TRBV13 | TGTGCCAGCAGCTTAGGAGGGCCCACTGAAGCTTTCTTT | CASSLGGPTEAFF
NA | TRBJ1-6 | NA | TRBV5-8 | TGTGCCAGCAGCTCCCGGGTCCAGAACTCACCCCTCCACTTT | CASSSRVQNSPLHF
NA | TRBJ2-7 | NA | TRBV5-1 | TGCGCCAGCAGCTTCACAGGGTCGGACTCCTACGAGCAGTACTTC | CASSFTGSDSYEQYF
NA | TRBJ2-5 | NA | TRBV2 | TGTGCCAGCAGTGAGGATAAAGAGACCCAGTACTTC | CASSEDKETQYF
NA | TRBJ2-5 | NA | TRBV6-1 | TGTGCCAGCAGTGCTGGGAACCGGGAGACCCAGTACTTC | CASSAGNRETQYF
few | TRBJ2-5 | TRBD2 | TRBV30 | TGTGCCTGGACTCAGGGACTAGTGAGGGAGACCCAGTACTTC | CAWTQGLVRETQYF
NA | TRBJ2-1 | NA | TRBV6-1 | TGTGCCAGCAGAGGCCGGGACACGAGCCCTTCCTTCTTC | CASRGRDTSPSFF